This T cell receptor (beta chain) was identified in a study of cytomegalovirus exposure and HLA in healthy donors. Regarding the study as a whole: A later analysis found that most CMV-associated TCR beta chains appeared HLA-restricted.

Use of 60 Vbeta and 13 Jbeta primers characterized the PCR. Repertoires were generated with immunoSEQ multiplex PCR, while TCRdb's copy carries only in-frame clones and drops some. Of 95,000 to 130,000 clones in the sample, about 79% were seen once. As to this clone: Its specificity is not known.

The clonotype comes from a man younger than 45 in good health and CMV-seropositive. Sequenced sample: PBMCs.

CDR3 amino acids: CASSYEGSYNSPLHF. CDR3 DNA: TGTGCCAGCAGCTATGAGGGCAGTTATAATTCACCCCTCCACTTT. This sequence joins TRBV9 and TRBJ1-6; D remains unclear. V lost 4 bases, J lost 4 bases, and 12 bases lay in between. Germline loops: CDR1 SGDLS, CDR2 YYNGEE. The CDR3 sequence is 15 residues long.